This TCR beta chain was recorded in a study of a mutant IDH1 vaccine in newly diagnosed glioma. Study summary: Treated patients had a mean age of about 40 years and a sex split that was around 60% male and approximately 38% female.

Trimming removed 6 bases from V and 8 bases from J; junction bases left unmatched: 4. The germline V gene encodes CDR1 LNHDA and CDR2 SQIVND (reference sequence). This CDR3 is built from 13 residues. A remark on this clone: Its antigen is currently unknown.

The time point here: week 5, during vaccination. A 20-mer mutant IDH1 peptide at 300 ug was injected subcutaneously with topical imiquimod. Sequenced by immunoSEQ multiplex PCR; TCRdb stores in-frame clones only, minus some. The repertoire has approximately 61,000 clones, 84% of them found once; the top ten carry over 7%. V usage is TRBV19 and J usage is TRBJ1-6; 7 bases are a match to TRBD1. This TCR was sampled from a woman between 50 and 59 years old with glioma. The material was PBMCs, obtained from a glioma patient whose treatment included an IDH1 peptide vaccine. CDR3 in DNA: TGTGCCAGTAGCCCCGACAGGGATTCACCCCTCCACTTT. Amino acids: CASSPDRDSPLHF.